The 12 T cell receptor beta chains listed next were all sequenced from one sample in a study of brain metastases from non-small cell lung cancer. Produced via immunoSEQ multiplex PCR; TCRdb's table is partial and in-frame only. Seen here are about a thousand clones, 88% observed once, and the top ten hold about 5.2%. The material sequenced was tumor-adjacent normal tissue. The receptors derive from a donor at least 40 years old with non-small cell lung cancer.

The V call is TRBV25-1, the J call TRBJ1-3; D unresolved. Germline V CDR1 and CDR2: MGHDK, SYGVNS. This CDR3 region has 13 residues. V lost 2 bases and J 4 bases, leaving 6 bases between the germline ends. The CDR3 sequence is CASSEIGGNTIYF. CDR3 nucleotide sequence: TGTGCCAGCAGTGAAATTGGGGGAAACACCATATATTTT.

The CDR3 protein is CATQINAGGATDTQYF. DNA of the CDR3: TGTGCCACCCAAATAAACGCGGGGGGGGCTACAGATACGCAGTATTTT. The chain joins TRBV28 to TRBJ2-3; 9 bases align to TRBD2. Unmatched junction bases numbered 14, after V lost 10 bases and J lost 3 bases. This CDR3 spans 16 amino acids. The germline gives CDR1 MDHEN, CDR2 SYDVKM.

The chain uses TRBV9 and TRBJ1-1, with D tentatively TRBD1 (6 bases). The germline V gene encodes CDR1 SGDLS and CDR2 YYNGEE. The V end was cut by 4 bases, the J end by 3 bases, with 16 bases between. This CDR3 region has 15 residues. The CDR3 loop reads CASSPGGAYDTEAFF. The DNA of the CDR3 is TGTGCCAGCAGCCCCGGGGGGGCTTATGACACTGAAGCTTTCTTT.

This clone occurred once. The V and J genes are TRBV5-1 and TRBJ2-7; a possible D gene is TRBD1 (6 bases). CDR1 SGHRS and CDR2 YFSETQ come from the germline V gene. V dropped 0 bases and J dropped 0 bases, with 10 bases sitting between them. The CDR3 spans 15 residues. The CDR3 DNA sequence: TGCGCCAGCAGCTTGGTGGGACAAAGCTCCTACGAGCAGTACTTC. Protein sequence: CASSLVGQSSYEQYF. The entire variable domain, with the rest obtained from reference TRBV5-1 and TRBJ2-7, is as follows: KAGVTQTPRYLIKTRGQQVTLSCSPISGHRSVSWYQQTPGQGLQFLFEYFSETQRNKGNFPGRFSGRQFSNSRSEMNVSTLELGDSALYLCASSLVGQSSYEQYFGPGTRLTVT.

The chain recombines TRBV5-4 with TRBJ2-5; D is perhaps TRBD1 (6 bases). The CDR3 totals 14 residues. Germline CDR1 reads SGHNT; CDR2 reads YYREEE (reference sequence). V dropped 4 bases and J dropped 4 bases, with 14 bases sitting between them. The CDR3 sequence: CASSAQGAVETQYF. The DNA of the CDR3 is TGTGCCAGCAGCGCACAGGGTGCGGTAGAGACCCAGTACTTC.

This sequence joins TRBV7-2 and TRBJ1-1; no clear D gene. The germline gives CDR1 SGHTA, CDR2 FQGNSA. The V end was cut by 5 bases, the J end by 1 base, with 14 bases between. CDR3 length: 15 amino acids. This CDR3 is CASSAWATTNTEAFF. The CDR3 DNA reads TGTGCCAGCAGCGCCTGGGCCACGACGAACACTGAAGCTTTCTTT.

V is TRBV6-6 and J is TRBJ1-5; 7 bases match TRBD1. Germline V gene sequence: CDR1 MNHNY, CDR2 SVGAGI (reference sequence). Unmatched junction bases numbered 9, after V lost 7 bases and J lost 3 bases. The CDR3 runs to 15 residues. The CDR3, as DNA: TGTGCCAGCAACAACCCCGGGACAGACAATCAGCCCCAGCATTTT. Encoded protein: CASNNPGTDNQPQHF.

Only one count was recorded for this clone. The rearrangement joins TRBV7-8 to TRBJ2-1; a weak D match, TRBD2 (5 bases). The CDR3 runs 16 residues. V was trimmed by 5 bases and J by 4 bases, leaving 18 bases between them. The germline V gene encodes CDR1 SGHVS and CDR2 FQNEAQ. The CDR3 protein is CASSPKTNRPYNEQFF. The CDR3 bases are TGTGCCAGCAGCCCTAAGACTAACCGGCCTTACAATGAGCAGTTCTTC.

V and J are TRBV6-5 and TRBJ2-7, with unresolved D. There are 16 residues in the CDR3. Germline V gene sequence: CDR1 MNHEY, CDR2 SVGAGI. Trimming left V 2 bases short and J 0 bases short, with 14 bases between. This CDR3 reads CASSYNLNPYSYEQYF. Written as DNA, the CDR3 is TGTGCCAGCAGTTACAATCTCAACCCCTACTCCTACGAGCAGTACTTC.

The chain recombines TRBV2 with TRBJ1-5, with 8 bases lining up with TRBD1. CDR1 SNHLY and CDR2 FYNNEI come from the germline V gene. The V segment lost 3 bases and the J segment 7 bases; nucleotides outside the gene matches: 8. The CDR3 covers 15 residues. This CDR3 reads CASSEDSTGVQPQHF. The CDR3 DNA sequence: TGTGCCAGCAGTGAGGATTCGACAGGGGTACAGCCCCAGCATTTT. Using reference TRBV2 and TRBJ1-5 for the parts outside the CDR3, the full variable domain is EPEVTQTPSHQVTQMGQEVILRCVPISNHLYFYWYRQILGQKVEFLVSFYNNEISEKSEIFDDQFSVERPDGSNFTLKIRSTKLEDSAMYFCASSEDSTGVQPQHFGDGTRLSIL.

The V call is TRBV4-2, the J call TRBJ1-1; D gene uncertain. The CDR3 covers 15 residues. V was trimmed by 3 bases and J by 0 bases, leaving 11 bases between them. Germline V CDR1 and CDR2: LGHNA, YNFKEQ. The CDR3 loop reads CASSHADTMNTEAFF. The CDR3 region has the DNA TGTGCCAGCAGCCACGCGGATACTATGAACACTGAAGCTTTCTTT.

The rearrangement uses TRBV6-1 and TRBJ2-5; D unclear. Between the trimmed V and J ends, which lost 1 base and 1 base, there was a span of 7 bases. Germline V gene data show CDR1 as MNHNS and CDR2 as SASEGT. The CDR3 spans 14 residues. Here the CDR3 DNA reads TGTGCCAGCAGTGAAGGGCAGATCCAAGAGACCCAGTACTTC. Its protein is CASSEGQIQETQYF.